Presented here are 7 T cell receptor beta chains from one specimen sequenced in a study of blood T cell repertoires in COVID-19. TCRdb's copy holds only in-frame clones and misses some; the assay was immunoSEQ multiplex PCR. The table records 150,000 to 200,000 clones, around nine tenths of them present only once. Sequences were obtained from peripheral blood. Receptors were obtained from a human donor in a cohort sampled during active COVID-19.

The genes are TRBV12-3 or TRBV12-4 and TRBJ1-5, with 8 positions matching TRBD1. V lost 5 bases to trimming and J lost 7 bases; unmatched junction nucleotides: 4. The length of the CDR3 is 13 residues. The CDR3 spells CASSADRGQPQHF. The CDR3 DNA sequence: TGTGCCAGCAGTGCAGACAGGGGCCAGCCCCAGCATTTT.

The rearrangement joins TRBV19 to TRBJ2-1; no definite D call. Germline CDR1 is LNHDA and CDR2 is SQIVND (reference sequence). The ends were cut back, 3 bases at V and 6 bases at J, with 9 bases in the middle. This CDR3 is 13 amino acids long. CDR3 in amino acids: CASSIEVGNEQFF. CDR3 DNA sequence: TGTGCCAGTAGTATCGAAGTCGGCAATGAGCAGTTCTTC.

The rearrangement joins TRBV7-9 to TRBJ1-5; no reliable D call. The germline gives CDR1 SEHNR, CDR2 FQNEAQ (reference sequence). The CDR3 covers 13 residues. V gave up 5 bases and J gave up 9 bases, with 14 bases separating them. For the CDR3, the DNA is TGTGCCAGCAGCCCCGGGGAAGGTCGGCCCCAGCATTTT. This codes for CASSPGEGRPQHF. The variable domain in full, completed from reference TRBV7-9 and TRBJ1-5, reads DTGVSQNPRHKITKRGQNVTFRCDPISEHNRLYWYRQTLGQGPEFLTYFQNEAQLEKSRLLSDRFSAERPKGSFSTLEIQRTEQGDSAMYLCASSPGEGRPQHFGDGTRLSIL.

This clone was seen a handful of times. The V and J genes are TRBV7-9 and TRBJ2-7; tentative D call: TRBD1 (7 bases). Trimming removed 5 bases from V and 4 bases from J, with 18 bases in between. The germline V gene encodes CDR1 SEHNR and CDR2 FQNEAQ (reference sequence). The CDR3 is 15 amino acids. The CDR3 loop is CASSPRTGREYEQYF. As DNA, the CDR3 is TGTGCCAGCAGCCCCCGGACAGGTCGGGAGTACGAGCAGTACTTC.

This chain uses TRBV9 with TRBJ2-7; D possibly corresponds to TRBD2 (5 bases). The CDR3 has 14 residues. V was cut by 4 bases and J by 5 bases, with 16 bases left in between. CDR1 SGDLS and CDR2 YYNGEE come from the germline V gene. DNA of the CDR3: TGTGCCAGCAGCAGAGGACTCCAACAAGACGAGCAGTACTTC. As protein: CASSRGLQQDEQYF.

The chain has TRBV11-2 and TRBJ2-7, with TRBD2 as a possible D gene (6 bases). V was trimmed by 3 bases and J by 2 bases, leaving 11 bases between them. The CDR3 runs to 14 residues. The germline V gene encodes CDR1 SGHAT and CDR2 FQNNGV. The CDR3 is CASSLGLGAYEQYF. DNA for the CDR3: TGTGCCAGCAGCTTGGGACTTGGCGCCTACGAGCAGTACTTC.

This clone has more than one count but fewer than ten. V gene TRBV6-1 combines with J gene TRBJ2-7; the D is unclear. Germline CDR1 and CDR2: MNHNS and SASEGT. The ends were cut back, 0 bases at V and 4 bases at J, with 10 bases in the middle. The CDR3 is made up of 14 amino acids. This CDR3 reads CASSEAGSTYEQYF. In nucleotides, the CDR3 is TGTGCCAGCAGTGAAGCGGGCAGTACTTACGAGCAGTACTTC.